This T cell receptor beta chain was captured in a study of tumor and adjacent non-tumor tissue in lung cancer. Turning to the study itself: The patients, approximately nine men and four to six women, were about 30 to 85 with stage I to III disease.

TCRbeta libraries were built with three rounds of nested PCR, modified from ARM-PCR. MiXCR, applied by TCRdb to the multiplex PCR reads, yields one record per CDR3 protein. Here the sample spans tens of thousands of distinct CDR3 sequences, under 85% being singletons. Study-level results: Tumor repertoires had a smaller top 100 clone share than normal lung. Tumor tissue had significantly higher TCR diversity than normal lung.

The template was RNA from unsorted bulk tissue. Newly diagnosed lung cancer patients had thoracic surgery in China, August–late 2014, without prior chemotherapy. Of note for this clonotype: Its cognate antigen is unknown. This may be a read error, as it is one base from a much larger clone.

The specimen was lung tumor tissue. The clonotype was recovered from a woman between 45 and 65 years old with non-small cell lung cancer.

The CDR3 DNA reads as TGTGCCTGCAGTTCCGCGAGCCAGGGAGGGGAAAAACTGTTTTTT. Its protein is CACSSASQGGEKLFF. The V and J genes are TRBV28 and TRBJ1-4, with a possible D match to TRBD1 (5 bases). There are 15 residues in the CDR3. Per germline, CDR1 MDHEN and CDR2 SYDVKM.